The 13 T cell receptor beta chains below come from one sample, sequenced in a study of response to subunit inactivated influenza vaccine. TCRdb processed the RT-PCR reads anew with MiXCR; each CDR3 protein has one entry. Of 150,000 to 200,000 distinct CDR3 sequences in the sample, over 9.5% were seen once. Separately, the same data were catalogued under a study of T cells expressing NK-cell markers. That source notes: The authors generated TCR beta cDNA through 5'RACE template switching with UMIs.

The sample in question was CD8+ T cells sorted from PBMCs, obtained 12 days after vaccination. Receptors originate from a man in his fifties who received an inactivated influenza vaccine.

V and J are TRBV28 and TRBJ2-3; 7 bases line up with TRBD2. Germline assignment: CDR1 MDHEN and CDR2 SYDVKM. This CDR3 has 14 amino acids. Losses at the gene ends were 6 bases for V and 2 bases for J; bases not matched to a gene: 5. CDR3 protein: CASRPGTTTDTQYF. DNA for the CDR3: TGTGCCAGCAGACCCGGGACTACCACAGATACGCAGTATTTT.

The gene calls are TRBV4-3 and TRBJ2-2; tentatively, D is TRBD2 (5 bases). Trimming pared 4 bases from V and 6 bases from J, leaving 9 bases between. This CDR3 contains 13 residues. Germline V gene data show CDR1 as LGHNA and CDR2 as YSLEER. CDR3 nucleotide sequence: TGCGCCAGCAGCCCCGGGATCTCCGGGGAGCTGTTTTTT. It yields the protein CASSPGISGELFF.

This clonotype showed up just a few times. The V call is TRBV27, the J call TRBJ2-7; the D gene could be TRBD1 or TRBD2 (6 bases each). CDR1 is MNHEY, CDR2 SMNVEV, per germline (reference sequence). The V and J ends lost 2 bases and 7 bases respectively, with 21 bases between them. The CDR3 runs 16 residues. Here the CDR3 DNA reads TGTGCCAGCAGTTTAACTTTCGGTAGGGGGGCGAGAGAGCAGTACTTC. Translating it yields CASSLTFGRGAREQYF.

The chain employs TRBV30 and TRBJ2-1, with D perhaps matching TRBD2 (6 bases). In germline, CDR1 is GTSNPN, CDR2 SVGIG (reference sequence). The V end lost 2 bases, the J end lost 4 bases, and 9 bases lay between the germline ends. The CDR3 spans 13 residues. The CDR3 sequence: CAWSSAGYNEQFF. The CDR3 DNA sequence: TGTGCCTGGAGTTCGGCGGGATACAATGAGCAGTTCTTC.

The chain employs TRBV7-9 and TRBJ2-7; D is uncertain. V gave up 4 bases and J gave up 6 bases, with 7 bases separating them. The length of the CDR3 is 11 residues. Germline V gene lookup returns CDR1 SEHNR and CDR2 FQNEAQ (reference sequence). The CDR3: CASSWGSEQYF. The CDR3 nucleotides are TGTGCCAGCAGCTGGGGTTCCGAGCAGTACTTC.

This clonotype was detected only a few times. The chain links TRBV14 to TRBJ2-1, with 8 bases fitting TRBD2. The CDR3 loop spans 16 amino acids. Trimming at V came to 4 bases and at J to 1 base, leaving 6 bases not matched to a gene. Germline loops: CDR1 SGHDN, CDR2 FVKESK. CDR3 residues: CASSPFSGMSYNEQFF. As DNA, the CDR3 is TGTGCCAGCAGCCCTTTTAGCGGGATGTCCTACAATGAGCAGTTCTTC.

This clonotype was counted ten times or more. The chain is built from TRBV20-1 and TRBJ2-3; TRBD2 might be the D (5 bases). V lost 5 bases, J lost 0 bases, and 12 bases lay in between. Looked up from germline, CDR1 is DFQATT and CDR2 is SNEGSKA (reference sequence). The CDR3 is made up of 14 amino acids. CDR3: CSADGLGSTDTQYF. CDR3 sequence (DNA): TGCAGTGCTGACGGACTGGGGAGCACAGATACGCAGTATTTT.

The gene calls are TRBV7-2 and TRBJ2-7; 8 nucleotides line up with TRBD2. Germline V gene lookup returns CDR1 SGHTA and CDR2 FQGNSA. Trimming removed 3 bases from V and 6 bases from J; junction bases left unmatched: 10. This CDR3 has 15 residues. The CDR3 spells CASSLPIAGWSEQYF. Written as DNA, the CDR3 is TGTGCCAGCAGCTTGCCTATAGCGGGATGGAGCGAGCAGTACTTC.

The chain couples TRBV30 to TRBJ2-7; 8 positions match TRBD1. The J segment lost 1 base and the V segment lost 4 bases, leaving 9 bases of the junction unmatched. The CDR3 totals 15 residues. The V gene's germline CDR1 is GTSNPN and CDR2 SVGIG (reference sequence). CDR3 protein: CAWNKPDRESYEQYF. The CDR3 DNA sequence: TGTGCCTGGAATAAACCGGACAGGGAATCCTACGAGCAGTACTTC.

This clonotype was observed at least ten times. J is TRBJ1-6 and V is TRBV12-3 or TRBV12-4, with 7 bases aligning to TRBD1. The CDR3 runs to 15 residues. Trimming took 6 bases from V and 7 from J; bases not matched to a gene: 9. CDR3 in amino acids: CASSIGRGSNSPLHF. For the CDR3, the DNA is TGTGCCAGCAGCATAGGCAGGGGGTCCAATTCACCCCTCCACTTT.

This CDR3 is CASSSYSNQPQHF. The CDR3 DNA reads as TGTGCCAGCAGTTCATATAGCAATCAGCCCCAGCATTTT. The genes are TRBV12-3 or TRBV12-4 and TRBJ1-5; D gene ambiguous. V was trimmed by 4 bases and J by 0 bases, leaving 4 bases between them. This CDR3 region has 13 residues.

This sequence joins TRBV28 and TRBJ1-1; D is undetermined. The CDR3 contains 11 residues. Germline loops: CDR1 MDHEN, CDR2 SYDVKM. V lost 3 bases and J 11 bases, leaving 10 bases between the germline ends. CDR3: CASSFARGAFF. The CDR3 DNA is TGTGCCAGCAGTTTTGCCCGAGGGGCTTTCTTT.

This clonotype was counted at least ten times. The chain carries TRBV3-1 and TRBJ2-1, with unresolved D. V was pared by 2 bases and J by 0 bases, with 8 bases between. The CDR3 contains 15 residues. Germline-derived CDR1 and CDR2 are LGHDT and YNNKEL (reference sequence). CDR3 nucleotides: TGTGCCAGCAGCCAAATTTATAGCTCCTACAATGAGCAGTTCTTC. This encodes CASSQIYSSYNEQFF.